These 27 T cell receptor beta chains originate from one sample sequenced in a study of T cell responses to AZD1222 COVID-19 vaccine. Generated by immunoSEQ multiplex PCR, the TCRdb table keeps only in-frame clones and is missing some. Here the sample spans about 70,000 clones, 85% being singletons. The specimen comprised peripheral blood, sampled on day 0 of AZD1222 vaccination. Source of these receptors: an adult in good health.

This clone has just one count. This sequence joins TRBV5-1 and TRBJ2-3; perhaps TRBD2 as D (5 bases). The V gene lost 0 bases and the J gene lost 3 bases, with 8 bases spanning the gap. Germline CDR1 SGHRS, CDR2 YFSETQ. CDR3 length equals 14 residues. The CDR3 coding sequence is TGCGCCAGCAGCTTGGTTAGCGAAACAGATACGCAGTATTTT. Translated: CASSLVSETDTQYF.

This clone was counted only a few times. The V call is TRBV5-1, the J call TRBJ2-5; 7 bases are shared with TRBD1. V lost 4 bases and J lost 2; bases outside the gene matches: 5. Germline V lookup: CDR1 SGHRS, CDR2 YFSETQ. This CDR3 comprises 14 residues. The CDR3 DNA is TGCGCCAGCAGCCCGACAGGGCCACAAGAGACCCAGTACTTC. This gives the protein CASSPTGPQETQYF.

The chain is built from TRBV30 and TRBJ1-5; D unclear. Germline CDR1 GTSNPN, CDR2 SVGIG (reference sequence). Trimming took off 0 bases at V and 3 bases at J, with 6 bases between the two ends. This CDR3 has 13 amino acids. The CDR3 reads CAWSVANNQPQHF. The CDR3 DNA is TGTGCCTGGAGTGTAGCCAACAATCAGCCCCAGCATTTT.

The chain is built from TRBV5-1 and TRBJ2-7; maybe TRBD2 (5 bases). This CDR3 contains 12 residues. V lost 4 bases and J lost 0, with 5 bases in between. Germline-derived CDR1 and CDR2 are SGHRS and YFSETQ. CDR3 in DNA: TGCGCCAGCAGCCGGGACTCCTACGAGCAGTACTTC. It specifies CASSRDSYEQYF.

The chain carries TRBV7-9 and TRBJ2-4, with D uncertain. The V end lost 1 base, the J end lost 5 bases, and 12 bases lay between the germline ends. CDR3 length equals 15 residues. Germline CDR1 SEHNR, CDR2 FQNEAQ (reference sequence). The CDR3 DNA follows: TGTGCCAGCAGCTTAGTGGGTGGCAGTCAAAACATTCAGTACTTC. Residues: CASSLVGGSQNIQYF.

The rearrangement joins TRBV5-1 to TRBJ2-1, with D possibly matching TRBD1 (5 bases). Germline V lookup: CDR1 SGHRS, CDR2 YFSETQ. Trimming left V 0 bases short and J 4 bases short, with 11 bases between. This CDR3 comprises 15 residues. The CDR3 DNA sequence: TGCGCCAGCAGCTTGGAGGTCAGGGCGTACAATGAGCAGTTCTTC. Protein sequence: CASSLEVRAYNEQFF.

The chain combines TRBV28 with TRBJ1-2; possibly TRBD1 for D (6 bases). The CDR3 covers 13 residues. V was shortened by 6 bases and J by 8 bases, with 16 bases between the two germline ends. Germline lookup yields CDR1 MDHEN and CDR2 SYDVKM. This chain's CDR3 is CASRHRAVGGYTF. The CDR3 coding sequence is TGTGCCAGCAGACACAGGGCAGTTGGCGGCTACACCTTC.

J is TRBJ2-2 and V is TRBV11-3; D possibly corresponds to TRBD2 (6 bases). From germline, CDR1 is SGHNT and CDR2 YENEEA. V lost 3 bases and J lost 0, with 8 bases in between. The CDR3 covers 15 residues. The CDR3 protein is CASSLGGPNTGELFF. CDR3 in DNA: TGTGCCAGCAGCTTGGGGGGACCGAACACCGGGGAGCTGTTTTTT.

Here the CDR3 reads CAISESEGAASSPLHF. The CDR3 DNA follows: TGTGCCATCAGTGAGTCTGAGGGGGCGGCGAGTTCACCCCTCCACTTT. This chain joins TRBV10-3 and TRBJ1-6; TRBD1 aligns across 7 bases. V lost 0 bases and J lost 9; bases outside the gene matches: 8. The germline CDR1 and CDR2 sequences are ENHRY and SYGVKD. The CDR3 runs to 16 residues.

The chain is built from TRBV12-5 and TRBJ1-3; D gene ambiguous. The CDR3 runs 13 residues. V was shortened by 0 bases and J by 4 bases, with 4 bases between the two germline ends. CDR1 and CDR2 from the germline V gene are LGHNT and FRNRAP. The CDR3 region has the DNA TGTGCTAGTGGTTTGGTAAGGGGAAACACCATATATTTT. Translation gives CASGLVRGNTIYF.

This sequence joins TRBV6-1 and TRBJ1-1; no firm D call. V was pared by 0 bases and J by 3 bases, with 5 bases between. The CDR3 extends over 13 amino acids. The V gene's germline CDR1 is MNHNS and CDR2 SASEGT. In DNA, the CDR3 is TGTGCCAGCAGTGAAGCCTTTCACACTGAAGCTTTCTTT. It is translated as CASSEAFHTEAFF.

The rearrangement uses TRBV6-5 and TRBJ2-5, with 8 bases fitting TRBD1. Per the germline V gene, CDR1 is MNHEY and CDR2 is SVGAGI. The trim removed 5 bases at V and 10 bases at J, leaving 9 bases unmatched. The CDR3 is made up of 13 amino acids. CDR3 loop: CASSNRGNSVQYF. The CDR3 DNA is TGTGCCAGCAGTAACAGGGGGAATAGTGTCCAGTACTTC.

This clone has just one count. The V and J genes are TRBV13 and TRBJ2-1; a weak D match, TRBD2 (6 bases). CDR3 size: 14 residues. Germline V CDR1 and CDR2: PRHDT, FYEKMQ (reference sequence). V was cut by 5 bases and J by 1 base, with 9 bases left in between. CDR3 protein: CASSRLDSYNEQFF. As DNA, the CDR3 is TGTGCCAGCAGCCGACTAGATTCCTACAATGAGCAGTTCTTC.

This sequence joins TRBV7-3 and TRBJ1-6; the match to TRBD1 covers 7 bases. Germline-derived CDR1 and CDR2 are SGHTA and FQGTGA. The V segment lost 0 bases and the J segment 9 bases; nucleotides outside the gene matches: 8. The CDR3 contains 16 residues. Written as DNA, the CDR3 is TGTGCCAGCAGCTTAACTAGTAAGGGGGCAGCTTCACCCCTCCACTTT. It is translated as CASSLTSKGAASPLHF.

The genes are TRBV30 and TRBJ2-1; 11 nucleotides agree with TRBD2. The CDR3 loop spans 13 amino acids. CDR1 is GTSNPN and CDR2 is SVGIG in the germline V gene (reference sequence). Trimming at V came to 2 bases and at J to 14 bases, leaving 8 bases not matched to a gene. The CDR3 sequence: CAWSLIAGGREFF. The CDR3 DNA is TGTGCCTGGAGTCTTATAGCGGGGGGGCGGGAGTTCTTC.

This clone has just one count. V usage is TRBV25-1 and J usage is TRBJ2-2; D possibly corresponds to TRBD2 (7 bases). The germline V gene has CDR1 MGHDK and CDR2 SYGVNS. Trimming pared 3 bases from V and 3 bases from J, leaving 11 bases between. This CDR3 has 15 amino acids. The CDR3 here is CASSEGGRDTGELFF. The CDR3, as DNA: TGTGCCAGCAGTGAGGGGGGGCGCGACACCGGGGAGCTGTTTTTT.

There are a few counts of this clone. The V and J genes are TRBV20-1 and TRBJ2-1; D ambiguous. V lost 3 bases and J lost 1, with 22 bases in between. CDR1 and CDR2 (germline): DFQATT, SNEGSKA (reference sequence). The CDR3 is 18 amino acids. The DNA for the CDR3 is TGCAGTGCTAGTAGTGTTTTTTTGGTCAAGAGATCCTACAATGAGCAGTTCTTC. Its protein product is CSASSVFLVKRSYNEQFF.

J is TRBJ2-7 and V is TRBV18; D perhaps matches TRBD1 (5 bases). The length of the CDR3 is 14 residues. V was pared by 2 bases and J by 3 bases, with 11 bases between. Germline V gene sequence: CDR1 KGHSH, CDR2 LQKENI. The CDR3 sequence is CASSPLGPRYEQYF. For the CDR3, the DNA is TGTGCCAGCTCACCATTGGGGCCCCGCTACGAGCAGTACTTC.

This rearrangement joins TRBV14 to TRBJ1-6; unclear D gene. Trimming cost V 4 bases and J 6 bases, with 10 bases left between them. The length of the CDR3 is 14 residues. The germline CDR1 and CDR2 sequences are SGHDN and FVKESK. The CDR3 spells CASSLELPNSPLHF. The DNA for the CDR3 is TGTGCCAGCAGCCTGGAGTTACCTAATTCACCCCTCCACTTT.

The chain links TRBV19 to TRBJ1-5; 9 nucleotides match TRBD1. Germline assignment: CDR1 LNHDA and CDR2 SQIVND (reference sequence). The CDR3 runs 17 residues. J was trimmed by 4 bases and V by 4 bases; bases with no gene match: 11. The CDR3 DNA is TGTGCCAGTAGTACCTTCGGGACAGGGTATCGTAATCAGCCCCAGCATTTT. This translates into CASSTFGTGYRNQPQHF.

The CDR3 spells CASRGLAGGRNEQFF. DNA for the CDR3: TGTGCCAGCAGGGGACTAGCGGGAGGACGGAATGAGCAGTTCTTC. The V gene is TRBV7-9, the J gene TRBJ2-1, with TRBD2 matching 15 bases. Germline assignment: CDR1 SEHNR and CDR2 FQNEAQ (reference sequence). The CDR3 runs to 15 residues. The junction had 4 bases not matched to a gene; V was cut back by 6 bases and J by 7 bases.

The chain is built from TRBV5-1 and TRBJ2-3, with D maybe TRBD1 (6 bases). This CDR3 contains 16 residues. Trimming removed 3 bases at V and 1 base at J, with 15 bases between. Per germline, CDR1 SGHRS and CDR2 YFSETQ. The CDR3 region has the DNA TGCGCCAGCAGCTCCCTCCCAGGGGCTGGCACAGATACGCAGTATTTT. It encodes CASSSLPGAGTDTQYF. Looking up the rest from reference TRBV5-1 and TRBJ2-3 gives the full variable domain: KAGVTQTPRYLIKTRGQQVTLSCSPISGHRSVSWYQQTPGQGLQFLFEYFSETQRNKGNFPGRFSGRQFSNSRSEMNVSTLELGDSALYLCASSSLPGAGTDTQYFGPGTRLTVL.

The rearrangement uses TRBV29-1 and TRBJ2-6; D unclear. This CDR3 is built from 14 residues. V was trimmed by 6 bases and J by 4 bases, leaving 13 bases between them. The germline V gene has CDR1 SQVTM and CDR2 ANQGSEA. CDR3 nucleotides: TGCAGCGTCCCACAAGGCGCGGGGGCCAACGTCCTGACTTTC. Protein sequence: CSVPQGAGANVLTF.

The chain employs TRBV2 and TRBJ1-5; 9 nucleotides line up with TRBD1. Per germline, CDR1 SNHLY and CDR2 FYNNEI. The ends lost 5 bases at V and 4 bases at J; junction bases unmatched: 6. This CDR3 comprises 15 residues. This chain's CDR3 is CASSRNRGRNQPQHF. For the CDR3, the DNA is TGTGCCAGCAGTCGAAACAGGGGGCGAAATCAGCCCCAGCATTTT.

This CDR3 is CASRSGTRAGELFF. In nucleotides, the CDR3 is TGTGCCAGCAGGTCCGGGACTAGGGCCGGGGAGCTGTTTTTT. The J gene is TRBJ2-2, the V gene TRBV11-3; 8 bases agree with TRBD2. Germline V gene sequence: CDR1 SGHNT, CDR2 YENEEA. The CDR3 is 14 residues long. J was trimmed by 6 bases and V by 6 bases; bases with no gene match: 6.

The CDR3 DNA sequence: TGTGCCAGTAGTATTAGACTAGCAGCGAACACCGGGGAGCTGTTTTTT. It codes for CASSIRLAANTGELFF. The chain uses TRBV19 and TRBJ2-2; 7 nucleotides match TRBD2. Trimming removed 3 bases from V and 0 bases from J; junction bases left unmatched: 4. The CDR3 loop spans 16 amino acids. Germline values: CDR1 LNHDA, CDR2 SQIVND (reference sequence).

This clone has just one count. The rearrangement joins TRBV3-1 (or the pseudogene TRBV3-2) to TRBJ2-4; D is tentatively TRBD1 or TRBD2 (5 bases each). V was cut by 4 bases and J by 8 bases, with 12 bases left in between. The CDR3 has 13 amino acids. The germline gives CDR1 LGHDT, CDR2 YNNKEL (reference sequence). This CDR3 reads CASSPEGTHIQYF. CDR3 DNA sequence: TGTGCCAGCAGCCCCGAGGGGACGCACATTCAGTACTTC.